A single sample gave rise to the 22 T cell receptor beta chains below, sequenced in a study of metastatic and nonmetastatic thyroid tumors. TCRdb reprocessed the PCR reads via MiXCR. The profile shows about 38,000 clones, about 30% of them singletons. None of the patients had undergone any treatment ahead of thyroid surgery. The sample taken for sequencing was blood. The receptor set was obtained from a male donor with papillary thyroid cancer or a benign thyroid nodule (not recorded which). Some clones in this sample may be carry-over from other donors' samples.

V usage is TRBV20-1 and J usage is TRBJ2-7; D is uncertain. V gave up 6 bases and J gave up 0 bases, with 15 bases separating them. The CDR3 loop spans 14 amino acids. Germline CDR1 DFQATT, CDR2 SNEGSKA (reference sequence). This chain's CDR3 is CSAENRLRSYEQYF. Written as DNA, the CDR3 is TGCAGTGCCGAAAATCGGTTACGCTCCTACGAGCAGTACTTC.

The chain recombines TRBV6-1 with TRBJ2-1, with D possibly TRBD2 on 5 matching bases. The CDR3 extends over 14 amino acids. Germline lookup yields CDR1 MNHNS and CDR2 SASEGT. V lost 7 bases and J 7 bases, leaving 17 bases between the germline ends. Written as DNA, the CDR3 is TGTGCCAGCAACCCGGGCTACGAGGGTAATGAGCAGTTCTTC. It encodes CASNPGYEGNEQFF.

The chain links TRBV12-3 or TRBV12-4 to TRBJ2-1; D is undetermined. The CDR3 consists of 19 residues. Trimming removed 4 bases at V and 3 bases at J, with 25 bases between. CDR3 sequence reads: CASSYGLGRYLDGYNEQFF. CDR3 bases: TGTGCCAGCAGTTACGGATTGGGAAGGTACTTAGACGGCTACAATGAGCAGTTCTTC.

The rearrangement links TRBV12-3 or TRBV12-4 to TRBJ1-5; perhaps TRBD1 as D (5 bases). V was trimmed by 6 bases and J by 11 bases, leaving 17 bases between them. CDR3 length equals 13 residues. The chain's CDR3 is CASSWTFLGAQHF. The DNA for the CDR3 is TGTGCCAGCAGCTGGACATTTCTCGGGGCCCAGCATTTT.

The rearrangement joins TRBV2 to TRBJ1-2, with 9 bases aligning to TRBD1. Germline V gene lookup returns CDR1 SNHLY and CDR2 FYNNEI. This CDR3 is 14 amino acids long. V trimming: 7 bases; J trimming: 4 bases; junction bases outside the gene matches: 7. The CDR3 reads CASKGQGMGYGYTF. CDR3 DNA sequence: TGTGCCAGCAAGGGACAGGGTATGGGCTATGGCTACACCTTC.

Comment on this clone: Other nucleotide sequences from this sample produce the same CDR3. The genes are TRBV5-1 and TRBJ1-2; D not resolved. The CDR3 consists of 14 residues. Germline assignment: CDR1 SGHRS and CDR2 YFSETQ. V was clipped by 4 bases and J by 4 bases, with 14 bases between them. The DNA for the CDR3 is TGCGCCAGCAGCCTAGAAGGTTCGGGCTATGGCTACACCTTC. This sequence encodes CASSLEGSGYGYTF.

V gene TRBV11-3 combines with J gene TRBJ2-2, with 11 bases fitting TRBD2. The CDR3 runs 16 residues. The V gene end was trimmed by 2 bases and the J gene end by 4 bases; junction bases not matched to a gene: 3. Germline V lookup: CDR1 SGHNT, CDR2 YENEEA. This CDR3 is CASSLLAGGPTGELFF. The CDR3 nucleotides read TGTGCCAGCAGCTTACTAGCGGGAGGACCCACCGGGGAGCTGTTTTTT. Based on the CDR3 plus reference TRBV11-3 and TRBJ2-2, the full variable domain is EAGVVQSPRYKIIEKKQPVAFWCNPISGHNTLYWYLQNLGQGPELLIRYENEEAVDDSQLPKDRFSAERLKGVDSTLKIQPAELGDSAVYLCASSLLAGGPTGELFFGEGSRLTVL.

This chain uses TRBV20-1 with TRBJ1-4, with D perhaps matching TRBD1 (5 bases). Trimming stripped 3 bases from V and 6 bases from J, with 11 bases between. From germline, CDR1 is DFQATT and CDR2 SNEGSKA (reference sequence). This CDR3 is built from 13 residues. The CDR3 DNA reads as TGCAGTGCTAGGCCCAGGGAGTATGAAAAACTGTTTTTT. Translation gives CSARPREYEKLFF.

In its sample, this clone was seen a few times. CDR3 region: CASTTDPGHGDTEAFF. DNA of the CDR3: TGTGCCAGCACCACGGATCCGGGACACGGGGACACTGAAGCTTTCTTT. This chain uses TRBV28 with TRBJ1-1, with D possibly matching TRBD1 (6 bases). This CDR3 has 16 residues. Trimming left V 7 bases short and J 3 bases short, with 21 bases between. Germline loops: CDR1 MDHEN, CDR2 SYDVKM.

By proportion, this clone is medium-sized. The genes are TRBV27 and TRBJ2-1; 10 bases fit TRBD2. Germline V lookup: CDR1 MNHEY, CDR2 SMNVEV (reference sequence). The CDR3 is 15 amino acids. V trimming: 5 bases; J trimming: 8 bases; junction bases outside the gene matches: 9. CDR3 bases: TGTGCCAGCAGTCAAAGCGGGAGGGCGTGGGATGAGCAGTTCTTC. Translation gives CASSQSGRAWDEQFF.

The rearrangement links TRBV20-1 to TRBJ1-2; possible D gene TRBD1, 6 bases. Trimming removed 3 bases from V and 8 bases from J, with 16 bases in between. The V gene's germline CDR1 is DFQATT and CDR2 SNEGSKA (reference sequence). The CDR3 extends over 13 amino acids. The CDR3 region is CSASPMGARGYTF. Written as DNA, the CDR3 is TGCAGTGCTAGTCCAATGGGGGCGCGCGGCTACACCTTC.

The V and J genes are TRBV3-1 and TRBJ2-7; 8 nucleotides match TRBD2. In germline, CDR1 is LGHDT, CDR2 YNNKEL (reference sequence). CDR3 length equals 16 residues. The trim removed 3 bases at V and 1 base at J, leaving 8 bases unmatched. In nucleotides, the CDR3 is TGTGCCAGCAGCCAGAGCAGACTAGCGCTATCCTACGAGCAGTACTTC. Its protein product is CASSQSRLALSYEQYF.

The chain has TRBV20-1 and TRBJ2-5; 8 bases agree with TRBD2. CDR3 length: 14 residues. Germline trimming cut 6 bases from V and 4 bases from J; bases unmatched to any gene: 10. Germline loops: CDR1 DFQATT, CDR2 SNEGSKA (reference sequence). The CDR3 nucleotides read TGCAGTGCGGAAAGCGGGAGAGGTGTAGAGACCCAGTACTTC. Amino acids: CSAESGRGVETQYF.

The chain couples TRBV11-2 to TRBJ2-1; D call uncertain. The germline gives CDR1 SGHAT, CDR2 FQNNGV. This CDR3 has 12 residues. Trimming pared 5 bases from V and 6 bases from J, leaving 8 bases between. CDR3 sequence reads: CASSPIGNEQFF. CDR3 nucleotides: TGTGCCAGCAGCCCCATAGGCAATGAGCAGTTCTTC.

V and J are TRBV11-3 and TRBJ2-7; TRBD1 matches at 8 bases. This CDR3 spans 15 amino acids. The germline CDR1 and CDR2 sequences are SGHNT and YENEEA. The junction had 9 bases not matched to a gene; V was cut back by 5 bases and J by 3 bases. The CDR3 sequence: CASSVLGQGIYEQYF. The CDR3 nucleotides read TGTGCCAGCAGCGTACTAGGACAGGGCATCTACGAGCAGTACTTC.

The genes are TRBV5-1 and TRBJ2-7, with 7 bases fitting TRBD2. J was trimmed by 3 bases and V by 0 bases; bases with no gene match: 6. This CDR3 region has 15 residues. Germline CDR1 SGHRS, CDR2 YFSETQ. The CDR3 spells CASSLGREYVYEQYF. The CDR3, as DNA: TGCGCCAGCAGCTTGGGGCGGGAGTATGTCTACGAGCAGTACTTC.

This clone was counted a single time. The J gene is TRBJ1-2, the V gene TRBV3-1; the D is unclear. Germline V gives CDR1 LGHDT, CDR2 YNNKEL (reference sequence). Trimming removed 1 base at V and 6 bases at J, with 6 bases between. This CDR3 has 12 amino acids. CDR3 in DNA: TGTGCCAGCAGCCAAGCGGAAGATGGCTACACCTTC. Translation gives CASSQAEDGYTF.

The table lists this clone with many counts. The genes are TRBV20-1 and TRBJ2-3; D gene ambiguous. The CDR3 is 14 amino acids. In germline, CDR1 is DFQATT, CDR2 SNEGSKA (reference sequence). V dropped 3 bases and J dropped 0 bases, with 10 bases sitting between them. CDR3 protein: CSASQGRSTDTQYF. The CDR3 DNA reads TGCAGTGCTAGTCAAGGGCGGAGCACAGATACGCAGTATTTT.

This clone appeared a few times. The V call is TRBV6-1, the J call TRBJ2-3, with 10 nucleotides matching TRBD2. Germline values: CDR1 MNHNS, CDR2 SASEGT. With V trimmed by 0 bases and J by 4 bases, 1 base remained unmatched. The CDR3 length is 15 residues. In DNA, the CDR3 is TGTGCCAGCAGTGAAGCGCTAGCGGGAGCAGATACGCAGTATTTT. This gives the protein CASSEALAGADTQYF.

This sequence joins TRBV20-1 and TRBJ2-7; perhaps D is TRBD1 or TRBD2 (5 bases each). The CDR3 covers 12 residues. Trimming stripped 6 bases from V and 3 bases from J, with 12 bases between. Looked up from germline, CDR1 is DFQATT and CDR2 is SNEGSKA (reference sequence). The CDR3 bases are TGCAGTGCGGGACGCCAGAACTACGAGCAGTACTTC. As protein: CSAGRQNYEQYF.

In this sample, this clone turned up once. For the CDR3, the DNA is TGTGCCACCAGTGATTCGGGACAGGGGAGAGGAGAGACCCAGTACTTC. Protein: CATSDSGQGRGETQYF. The gene calls are TRBV24-1 and TRBJ2-5, with 10 nucleotides matching TRBD1. Germline V gene sequence: CDR1 KGHDR, CDR2 SFDVKD. The V gene end was trimmed by 2 bases and the J gene end by 4 bases; junction bases not matched to a gene: 6. The CDR3 has 16 residues.

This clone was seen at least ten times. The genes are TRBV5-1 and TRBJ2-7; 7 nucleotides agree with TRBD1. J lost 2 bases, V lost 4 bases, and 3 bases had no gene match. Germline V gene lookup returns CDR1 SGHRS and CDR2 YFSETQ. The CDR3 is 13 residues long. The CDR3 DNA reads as TGCGCCAGCAGCATAGGGACAGCCTACGAGCAGTACTTC. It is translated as CASSIGTAYEQYF.